This TCR beta chain was sequenced during a study of CD8 T cells in Susac syndrome. TEMRA cells underwent FACS enrichment and CD8+ and CD4+ T cells underwent negative isolation. The RNA, roughly 0.45 to 1 ug, was put through reverse transcription using random hexamers. An immunoSEQ multiplex PCR amplified TCR beta CDR3 over 54 Vbeta and 13 Jbeta. TCRdb reanalysed the immunoSEQ multiplex PCR reads using MiXCR and keeps one entry per CDR3 protein. The data show roughly 180,000 distinct CDR3 sequences, around 94% seen once. Germline V gene data show CDR1 as LGHNA and CDR2 as YSLEER. The CDR3 covers 13 residues. V was pared by 2 bases and J by 8 bases, with 11 bases between.

Sequencing used CD4+ T cells from PBMCs. This chain joins TRBV4-3 and TRBJ2-3; perhaps TRBD2 as D (6 bases). This receptor was taken from a human donor in good health. The CDR3 sequence: CASSQTLAVTQYF. The DNA of the CDR3 is TGCGCCAGCAGCCAAACACTAGCCGTTACGCAGTATTTT.